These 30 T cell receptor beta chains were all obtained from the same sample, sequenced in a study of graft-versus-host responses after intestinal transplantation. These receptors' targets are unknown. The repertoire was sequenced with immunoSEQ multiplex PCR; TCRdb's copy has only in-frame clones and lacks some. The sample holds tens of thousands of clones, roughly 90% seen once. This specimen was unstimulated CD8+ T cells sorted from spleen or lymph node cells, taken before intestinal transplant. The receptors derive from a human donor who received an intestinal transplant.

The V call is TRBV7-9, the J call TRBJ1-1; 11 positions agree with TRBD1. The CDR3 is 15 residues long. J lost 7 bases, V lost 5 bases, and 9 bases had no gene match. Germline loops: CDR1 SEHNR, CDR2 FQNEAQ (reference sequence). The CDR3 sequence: CASSADRGPVGEAFF. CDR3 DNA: TGTGCCAGCAGCGCGGACAGGGGGCCGGTTGGTGAAGCTTTCTTT. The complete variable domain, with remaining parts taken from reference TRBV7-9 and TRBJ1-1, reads DTGVSQNPRHKITKRGQNVTFRCDPISEHNRLYWYRQTLGQGPEFLTYFQNEAQLEKSRLLSDRFSAERPKGSFSTLEIQRTEQGDSAMYLCASSADRGPVGEAFFGQGTRLTVV.

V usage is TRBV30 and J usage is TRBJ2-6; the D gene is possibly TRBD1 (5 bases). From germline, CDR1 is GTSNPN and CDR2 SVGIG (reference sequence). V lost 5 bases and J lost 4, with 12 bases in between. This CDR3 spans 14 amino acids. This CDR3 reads CAWVDRSGANVLTF. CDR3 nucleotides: TGTGCCTGGGTAGACAGATCCGGGGCCAACGTCCTGACTTTC.

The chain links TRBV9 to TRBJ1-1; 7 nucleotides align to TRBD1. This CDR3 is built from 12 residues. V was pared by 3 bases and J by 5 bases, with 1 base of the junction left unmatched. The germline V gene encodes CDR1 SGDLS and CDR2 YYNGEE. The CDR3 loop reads CASSGQGTEAFF. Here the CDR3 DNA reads TGTGCCAGCAGCGGACAGGGAACTGAAGCTTTCTTT.

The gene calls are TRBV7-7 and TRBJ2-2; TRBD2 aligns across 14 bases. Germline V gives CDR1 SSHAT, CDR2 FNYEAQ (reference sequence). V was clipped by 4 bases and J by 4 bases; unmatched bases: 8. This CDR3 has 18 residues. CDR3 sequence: CASSSGLAGGGSTGELFF. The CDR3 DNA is TGTGCCAGCAGCTCCGGACTAGCGGGGGGCGGGAGCACCGGGGAGCTGTTTTTT.

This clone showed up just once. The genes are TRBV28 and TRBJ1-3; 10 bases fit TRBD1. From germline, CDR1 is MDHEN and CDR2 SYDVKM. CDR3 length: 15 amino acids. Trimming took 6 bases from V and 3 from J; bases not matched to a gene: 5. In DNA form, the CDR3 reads TGTGCCAGCAGGGGACAGGGGAACGGTGGAAACACCATATATTTT. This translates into CASRGQGNGGNTIYF.

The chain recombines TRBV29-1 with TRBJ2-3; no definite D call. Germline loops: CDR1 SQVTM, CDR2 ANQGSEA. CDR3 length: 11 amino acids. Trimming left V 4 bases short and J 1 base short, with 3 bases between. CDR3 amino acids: CSVVGTDTQYF. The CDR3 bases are TGCAGCGTTGTCGGCACAGATACGCAGTATTTT.

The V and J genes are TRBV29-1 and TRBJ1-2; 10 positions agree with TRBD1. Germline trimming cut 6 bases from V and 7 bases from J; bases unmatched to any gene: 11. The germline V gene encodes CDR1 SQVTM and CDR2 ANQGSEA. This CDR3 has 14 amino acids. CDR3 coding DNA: TGCAGCGTGCCCAACCGGGACAGGGGTCTTGGCTACACCTTC. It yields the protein CSVPNRDRGLGYTF.

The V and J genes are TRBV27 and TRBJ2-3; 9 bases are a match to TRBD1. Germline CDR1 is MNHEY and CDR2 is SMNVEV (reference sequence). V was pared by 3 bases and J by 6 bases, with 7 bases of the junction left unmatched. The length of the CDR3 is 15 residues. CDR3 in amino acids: CASSFLDRGLDTQYF. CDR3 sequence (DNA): TGTGCCAGCAGTTTTTTGGACAGGGGATTGGATACGCAGTATTTT.

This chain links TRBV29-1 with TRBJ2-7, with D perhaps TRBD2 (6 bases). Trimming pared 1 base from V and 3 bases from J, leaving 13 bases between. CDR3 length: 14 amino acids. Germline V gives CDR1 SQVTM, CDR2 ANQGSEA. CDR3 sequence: CSVEGQGGNYEQYF. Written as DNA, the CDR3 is TGCAGCGTTGAAGGCCAGGGAGGTAACTACGAGCAGTACTTC.

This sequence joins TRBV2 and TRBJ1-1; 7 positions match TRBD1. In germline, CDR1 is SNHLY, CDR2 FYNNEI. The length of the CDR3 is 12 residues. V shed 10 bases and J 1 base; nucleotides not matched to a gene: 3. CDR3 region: CATRQGNTEAFF. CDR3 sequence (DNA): TGTGCCACGAGACAGGGGAACACTGAAGCTTTCTTT.

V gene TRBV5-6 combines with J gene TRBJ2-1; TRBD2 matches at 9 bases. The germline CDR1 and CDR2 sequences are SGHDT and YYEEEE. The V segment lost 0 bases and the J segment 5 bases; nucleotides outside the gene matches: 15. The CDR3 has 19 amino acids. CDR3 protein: CASSLGASFGLAGNNEQFF. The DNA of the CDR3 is TGTGCCAGCAGCTTGGGGGCGTCTTTTGGGCTAGCGGGAAACAATGAGCAGTTCTTC. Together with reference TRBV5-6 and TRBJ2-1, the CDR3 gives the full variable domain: DAGVTQSPTHLIKTRGQQVTLRCSPKSGHDTVSWYQQALGQGPQFIFQYYEEEERQRGNFPDRFSGHQFPNYSSELNVNALLLGDSALYLCASSLGASFGLAGNNEQFFGPGTRLTVL.

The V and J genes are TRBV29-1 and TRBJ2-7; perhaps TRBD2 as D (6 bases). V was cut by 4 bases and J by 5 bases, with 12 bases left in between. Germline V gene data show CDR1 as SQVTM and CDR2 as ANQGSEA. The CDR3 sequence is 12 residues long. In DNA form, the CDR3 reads TGCAGCGTTGGGGTTTCGGGGGACGAGCAGTACTTC. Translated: CSVGVSGDEQYF.

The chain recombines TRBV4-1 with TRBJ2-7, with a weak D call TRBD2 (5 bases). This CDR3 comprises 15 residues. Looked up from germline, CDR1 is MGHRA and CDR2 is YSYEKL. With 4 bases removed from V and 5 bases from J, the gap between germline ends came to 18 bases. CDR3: CASSPRTADSNEQYF. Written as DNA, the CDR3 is TGCGCCAGCAGCCCAAGAACAGCGGATTCCAACGAGCAGTACTTC.

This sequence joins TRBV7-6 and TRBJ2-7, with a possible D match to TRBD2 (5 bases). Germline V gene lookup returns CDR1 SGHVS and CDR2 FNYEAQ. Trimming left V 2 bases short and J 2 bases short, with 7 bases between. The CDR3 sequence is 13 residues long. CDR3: CASSLNGAYEQYF. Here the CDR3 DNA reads TGTGCCAGCAGCTTAAACGGGGCCTACGAGCAGTACTTC.

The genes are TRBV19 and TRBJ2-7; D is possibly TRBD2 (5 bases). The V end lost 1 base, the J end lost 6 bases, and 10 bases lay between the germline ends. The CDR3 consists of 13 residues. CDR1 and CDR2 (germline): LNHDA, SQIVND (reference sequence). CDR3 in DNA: TGTGCCAGTAGTATAGGGGCTGGGAGCGAGCAGTACTTC. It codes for CASSIGAGSEQYF.

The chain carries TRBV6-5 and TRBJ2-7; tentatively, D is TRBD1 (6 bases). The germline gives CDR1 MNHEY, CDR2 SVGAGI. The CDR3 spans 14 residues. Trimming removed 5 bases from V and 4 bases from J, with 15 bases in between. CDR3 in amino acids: CASSEYGRGYEQYF. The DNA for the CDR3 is TGTGCCAGCAGTGAATATGGCAGGGGATACGAGCAGTACTTC.

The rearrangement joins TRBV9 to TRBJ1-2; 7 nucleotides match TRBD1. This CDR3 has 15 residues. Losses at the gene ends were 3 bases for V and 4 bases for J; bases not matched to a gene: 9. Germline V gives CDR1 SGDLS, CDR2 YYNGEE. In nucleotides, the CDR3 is TGTGCCAGCAGCGCTGCAAGGACAGGCCCCTATGGCTACACCTTC. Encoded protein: CASSAARTGPYGYTF.

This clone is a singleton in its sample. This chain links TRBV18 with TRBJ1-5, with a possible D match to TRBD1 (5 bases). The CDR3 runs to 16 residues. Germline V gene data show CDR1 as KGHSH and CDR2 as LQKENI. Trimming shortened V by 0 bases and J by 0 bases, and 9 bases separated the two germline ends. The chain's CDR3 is CASSPPGGDSNQPQHF. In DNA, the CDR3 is TGTGCCAGCTCACCACCCGGAGGGGATAGCAATCAGCCCCAGCATTTT.

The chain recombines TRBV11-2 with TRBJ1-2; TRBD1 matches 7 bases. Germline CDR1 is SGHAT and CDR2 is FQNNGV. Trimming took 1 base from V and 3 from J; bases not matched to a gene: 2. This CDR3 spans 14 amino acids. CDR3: CASSLVGTDYGYTF. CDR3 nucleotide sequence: TGTGCCAGCAGCTTAGTTGGGACAGACTATGGCTACACCTTC.

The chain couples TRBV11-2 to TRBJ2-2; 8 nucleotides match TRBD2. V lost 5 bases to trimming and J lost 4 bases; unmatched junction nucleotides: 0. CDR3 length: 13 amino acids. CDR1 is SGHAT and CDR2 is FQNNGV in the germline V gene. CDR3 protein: CASSRGGTGELFF. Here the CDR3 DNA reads TGTGCCAGCAGCCGGGGGGGCACCGGGGAGCTGTTTTTT.

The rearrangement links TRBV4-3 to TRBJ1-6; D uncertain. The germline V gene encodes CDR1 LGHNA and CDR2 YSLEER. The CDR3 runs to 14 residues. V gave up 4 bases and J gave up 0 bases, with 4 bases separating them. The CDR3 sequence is CASSPSSYNSPLHF. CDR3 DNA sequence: TGCGCCAGCAGCCCCAGCTCCTATAATTCACCCCTCCACTTT.

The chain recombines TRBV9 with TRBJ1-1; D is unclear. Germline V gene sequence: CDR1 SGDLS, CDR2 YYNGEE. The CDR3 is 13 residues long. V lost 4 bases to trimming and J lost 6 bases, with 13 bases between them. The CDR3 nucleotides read TGTGCCAGCAGCCCCTCCCAGAGGGCTGAAGCTTTCTTT. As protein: CASSPSQRAEAFF.

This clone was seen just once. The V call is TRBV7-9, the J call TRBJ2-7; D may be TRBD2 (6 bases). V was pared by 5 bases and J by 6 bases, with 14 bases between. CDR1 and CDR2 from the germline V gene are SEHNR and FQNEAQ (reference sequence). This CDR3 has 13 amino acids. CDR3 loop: CASSRAGEIEQYF. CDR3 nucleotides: TGTGCCAGCAGCCGAGCGGGTGAGATCGAGCAGTACTTC. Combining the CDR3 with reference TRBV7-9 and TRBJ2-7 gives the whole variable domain DTGVSQNPRHKITKRGQNVTFRCDPISEHNRLYWYRQTLGQGPEFLTYFQNEAQLEKSRLLSDRFSAERPKGSFSTLEIQRTEQGDSAMYLCASSRAGEIEQYFGPGTRLTVT.

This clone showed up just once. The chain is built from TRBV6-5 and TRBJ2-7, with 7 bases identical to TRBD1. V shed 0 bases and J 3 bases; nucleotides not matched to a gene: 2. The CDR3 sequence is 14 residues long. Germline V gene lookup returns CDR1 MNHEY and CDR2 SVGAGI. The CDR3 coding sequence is TGTGCCAGCAGTTACTCTCCAGGGGGCTACGAGCAGTACTTC. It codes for CASSYSPGGYEQYF.

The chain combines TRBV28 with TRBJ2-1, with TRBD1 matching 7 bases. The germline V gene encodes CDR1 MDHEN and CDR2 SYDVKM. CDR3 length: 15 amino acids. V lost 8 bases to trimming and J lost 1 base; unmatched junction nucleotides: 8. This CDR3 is CASGKTGLSYNEQFF. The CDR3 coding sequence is TGTGCCAGCGGCAAGACAGGGCTTTCCTACAATGAGCAGTTCTTC.

The CDR3 DNA reads TGTGCCAGCAGCTCCCAGGGCCCCGAGCAGTACTTC. Translation gives CASSSQGPEQYF. V gene TRBV7-9 combines with J gene TRBJ2-7, with D possibly being TRBD1 (5 bases). The CDR3 extends over 12 amino acids. Germline V gene data show CDR1 as SEHNR and CDR2 as FQNEAQ (reference sequence). V dropped 4 bases and J dropped 6 bases, with 10 bases sitting between them.

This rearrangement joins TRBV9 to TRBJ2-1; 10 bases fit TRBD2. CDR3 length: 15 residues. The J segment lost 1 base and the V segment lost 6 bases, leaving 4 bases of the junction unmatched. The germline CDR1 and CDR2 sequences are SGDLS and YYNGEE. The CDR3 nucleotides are TGTGCCAGCACAAGACTAGCGGGTTCCTACAATGAGCAGTTCTTC. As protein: CASTRLAGSYNEQFF.

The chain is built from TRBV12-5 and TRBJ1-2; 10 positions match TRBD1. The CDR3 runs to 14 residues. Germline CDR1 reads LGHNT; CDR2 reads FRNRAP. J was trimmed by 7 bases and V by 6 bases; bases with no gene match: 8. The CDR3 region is CASGPGTGAPGYTF. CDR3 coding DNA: TGTGCTAGTGGCCCCGGGACAGGGGCTCCTGGCTACACCTTC. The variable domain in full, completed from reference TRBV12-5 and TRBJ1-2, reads DARVTQTPRHKVTEMGQEVTMRCQPILGHNTVFWYRQTMMQGLELLAYFRNRAPLDDSGMPKDRFSAEMPDATLATLKIQPSEPRDSAVYFCASGPGTGAPGYTFGSGTRLTVV.

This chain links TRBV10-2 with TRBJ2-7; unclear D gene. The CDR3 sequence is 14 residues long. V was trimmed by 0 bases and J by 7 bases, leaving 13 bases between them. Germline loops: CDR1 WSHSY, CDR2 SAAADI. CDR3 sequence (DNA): TGCGCCAGCAGTGAGTCGAAGTCGTACTTAGAGCAGTACTTC. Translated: CASSESKSYLEQYF.

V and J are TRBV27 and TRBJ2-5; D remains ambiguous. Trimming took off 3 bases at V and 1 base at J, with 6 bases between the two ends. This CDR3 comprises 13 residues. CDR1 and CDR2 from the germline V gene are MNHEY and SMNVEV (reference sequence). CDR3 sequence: CASSFSTQETQYF. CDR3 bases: TGTGCCAGCAGTTTTAGTACCCAAGAGACCCAGTACTTC.